The present T cell receptor beta chain was sequenced within a study of blood T cell repertoires in COVID-19. Study information: Acute-phase and convalescent COVID-19 samples originated in the United States, Italy and Spain. From T cells, B-cell-depleted T cells, or PBMCs came the material, which was cDNA or gDNA.

Per germline, CDR1 MDHEN and CDR2 SYDVKM. The CDR3 covers 13 residues. V gave up 7 bases and J gave up 11 bases; unmatched junction bases: 12. As originally analysed: Researchers report that nucleated cell counts were estimated from reference gene primer amplification. Generated by immunoSEQ multiplex PCR, the TCRdb table keeps only in-frame clones and is missing some. That table supplies the V and J calls and clone size; D and trimming were determined from the DNA. This sample has around 150,000 clones, with roughly 90% found just once. Sequenced: peripheral blood. The sequence derives from a man in his fifties with active or convalescent COVID-19. The chain couples TRBV28 to TRBJ2-7; 9 nucleotides align to TRBD1. CDR3 protein: CASIPTGGFMEYF. Written as DNA, the CDR3 is TGTGCCAGCATCCCCACAGGGGGCTTCATGGAGTACTTC.